The entry below describes one T cell receptor (beta chain). Its antigen is unidentified. V gave up 6 bases and J gave up 5 bases, with 15 bases separating them. The CDR3 loop spans 14 amino acids. CDR1 and CDR2 (germline): MNHGY, SAAAGT. The sample belongs to a study of T cell repertoires in cytomegalovirus infection. Whole-study context: Recently identified HLA-C-restricted CMV epitopes were used, and well-studied HLA-B-restricted CMV epitopes were used as well. Public TCR beta signature analysis indicated the presence of both CMV infection and matching HLA type. Study-wide results and caveats: Dominating the ex vivo response were TCR beta clonotypes that were CMV-specific and HLA-C-restricted. Cumulated frequencies of public TCR beta families served to identify carriers of CMV plus the relevant HLA.

Each CDR3 protein is one row after TCRdb ran MiXCR on the reads. Of about half a million distinct CDR3 sequences listed, about 33% are singletons. The rearrangement links TRBV6-8 to TRBJ2-3, with D possibly being TRBD1 (6 bases). The material was cultured PBMCs, obtained from culture after CMV antigen stimulation. This clonotype originated in a human donor in good health (CMV status not recorded). Some clones in this sample may be carry-over from other donors' samples. In nucleotides, the CDR3 is TGTGCCAGCAGGGCCCTATGGGGACAAGATACGCAGTATTTT. This sequence encodes CASRALWGQDTQYF.